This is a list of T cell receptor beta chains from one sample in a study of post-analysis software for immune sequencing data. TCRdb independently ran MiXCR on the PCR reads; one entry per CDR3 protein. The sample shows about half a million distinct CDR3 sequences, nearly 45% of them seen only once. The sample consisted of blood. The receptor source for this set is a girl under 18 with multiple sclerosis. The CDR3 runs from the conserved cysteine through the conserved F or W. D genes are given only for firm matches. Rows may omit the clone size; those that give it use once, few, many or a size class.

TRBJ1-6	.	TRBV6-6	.	CASSYSTVGYYNSPLHF	TGTGCCAGCAGTTACTCGACGGTCGGCTACTATAATTCACCCCTCCACTTT
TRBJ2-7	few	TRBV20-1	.	CSAPGSADEQYF	TGCAGTGCCCCGGGCAGCGCCGACGAGCAGTACTTC
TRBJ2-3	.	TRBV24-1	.	CATSERGTATDTQYF	TGTGCCACCAGTGAACGCGGGACAGCCACAGATACGCAGTATTTT
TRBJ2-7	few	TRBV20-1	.	CSARDSGMGEQYF	TGCAGTGCTAGAGATTCGGGGATGGGGGAGCAGTACTTC
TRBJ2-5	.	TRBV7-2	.	CASSLHRETQYF	TGTGCCAGCAGCTTACATCGAGAGACCCAGTACTTC
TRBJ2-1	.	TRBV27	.	CASSLSAGAEQFF	TGTGCCAGCAGTTTATCGGCGGGGGCTGAGCAGTTCTTC
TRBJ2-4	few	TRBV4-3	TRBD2	CASSQESRAGGLLLTKNIQYF	TGCGCCAGCAGCCAAGAGTCCCGAGCGGGAGGGCTACTGCTAACCAAAAACATTCAGTACTTC
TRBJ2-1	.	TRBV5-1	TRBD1	CASSPRDSSHEQFF	TGCGCCAGCAGCCCACGGGACAGTTCCCACGAGCAGTTCTTC
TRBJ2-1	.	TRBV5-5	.	CASSLSGSKGYNEQFF	TGTGCCAGCAGCTTATCAGGGAGTAAAGGGTACAATGAGCAGTTCTTC
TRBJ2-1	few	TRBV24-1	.	CATSEFDYNEQFF	TGTGCCACCAGTGAGTTTGATTACAATGAGCAGTTCTTC
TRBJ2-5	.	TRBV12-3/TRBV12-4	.	CASSSGPTGETQYF	TGTGCCAGCAGTTCGGGACCAACGGGAGAGACCCAGTACTTC
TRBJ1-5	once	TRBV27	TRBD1	CASSPGDRVSNQPQHF	TGTGCCAGCAGTCCTGGGGACAGGGTGAGCAATCAGCCCCAGCATTTT
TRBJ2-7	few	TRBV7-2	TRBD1	CASTQGVSYEQYF	TGTGCCAGCACCCAGGGGGTCTCCTACGAGCAGTACTTC
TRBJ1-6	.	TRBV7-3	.	CASSRTADNSPLHF	TGTGCCAGCAGCCGGACAGCCGATAATTCACCCCTCCACTTT
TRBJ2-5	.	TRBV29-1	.	CSVDRGGTPEETQYF	TGCAGCGTTGACAGGGGAGGGACACCTGAAGAGACCCAGTACTTC
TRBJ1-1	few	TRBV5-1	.	CASSLVTGNTEAFF	TGCGCCAGCAGCTTGGTGACAGGCAACACTGAAGCTTTCTTT
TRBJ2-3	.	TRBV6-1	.	CASSAGLGTDTQYF	TGTGCCAGCAGTGCCGGATTGGGCACAGATACGCAGTATTTT
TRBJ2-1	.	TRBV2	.	CASSEAKSRRGDEQFF	TGTGCCAGCAGTGAAGCGAAAAGCCGCCGAGGGGATGAGCAGTTCTTC
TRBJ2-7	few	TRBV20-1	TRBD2	CSLGTSSSYEQYF	TGCAGTCTCGGGACTAGCTCTTCCTACGAGCAGTACTTC
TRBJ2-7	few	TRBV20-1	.	CSASGVSSYEQYF	TGCAGTGCTAGCGGGGTGAGCTCCTACGAGCAGTACTTC
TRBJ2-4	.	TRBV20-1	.	CSARRQGLTKNIQYF	TGCAGTGCTAGGAGACAGGGACTTACCAAAAACATTCAGTACTTC
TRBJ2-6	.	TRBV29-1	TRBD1	CSVEDRGQTGANVLTF	TGCAGCGTTGAAGATCGGGGACAGACTGGGGCCAACGTCCTGACTTTC
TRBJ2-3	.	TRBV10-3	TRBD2	CAISVLAGTTDTQYF	TGTGCCATCAGTGTGCTAGCGGGAACCACAGATACGCAGTATTTT
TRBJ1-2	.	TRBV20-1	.	CSASGRISNYGYTF	TGCAGTGCTAGCGGAAGGATTTCCAACTATGGCTACACCTTC
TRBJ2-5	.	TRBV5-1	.	CASSLIGLMETQYF	TGCGCCAGCAGCTTGATAGGGTTGATGGAGACCCAGTACTTC
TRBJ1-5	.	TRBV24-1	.	CATSDSRGNQPQHF	TGTGCCACCAGTGATTCTAGGGGTAATCAGCCCCAGCATTTT
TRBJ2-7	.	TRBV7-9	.	CASSLAEEEQYF	TGTGCCAGCAGCTTAGCAGAGGAGGAGCAGTACTTC
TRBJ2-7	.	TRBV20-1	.	CSASMGGRPYEQYF	TGCAGTGCTAGTATGGGGGGGCGGCCCTACGAGCAGTACTTC
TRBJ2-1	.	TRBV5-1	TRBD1	CASSPGTGGLNEQFF	TGCGCCAGCAGCCCCGGGACAGGGGGCTTGAATGAGCAGTTCTTC
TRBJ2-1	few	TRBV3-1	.	CASSQEPLASYNEQFF	TGTGCCAGCAGCCAAGAGCCCCTAGCATCCTACAATGAGCAGTTCTTC
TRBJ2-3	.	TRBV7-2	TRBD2	CASSSLAGVRTDTQYF	TGTGCCAGCAGCTCTCTAGCGGGAGTACGAACAGATACGCAGTATTTT
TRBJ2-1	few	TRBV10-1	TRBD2	CASSESTGLAGYNEQFF	TGCGCCAGCAGTGAGTCGACTGGTCTAGCGGGATACAATGAGCAGTTCTTC
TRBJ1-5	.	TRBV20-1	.	CSASPGSNQPQHF	TGCAGTGCTAGTCCCGGTAGCAATCAGCCCCAGCATTTT
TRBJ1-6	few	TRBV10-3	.	CAIRDSINNSPLHF	TGTGCCATCAGAGACAGTATTAATAATTCACCCCTCCACTTT
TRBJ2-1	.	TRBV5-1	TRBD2	CASTSGGGYNEQFF	TGCGCCAGCACCAGCGGGGGGGGGTACAATGAGCAGTTCTTC
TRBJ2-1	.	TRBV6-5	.	CASSYEERASSNEQFF	TGTGCCAGCAGTTACGAGGAGCGGGCTAGCAGCAATGAGCAGTTCTTC
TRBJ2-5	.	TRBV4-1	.	CASSRSTEETQYF	TGCGCCAGCAGCCGTTCGACAGAAGAGACCCAGTACTTC
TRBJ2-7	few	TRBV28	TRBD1	CASRIPGQGYEQYF	TGTGCCAGCCGAATACCGGGACAGGGCTACGAGCAGTACTTC
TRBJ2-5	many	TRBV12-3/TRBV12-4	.	CASSLGLRETQYF	TGTGCCAGCAGTTTAGGGCTAAGGGAGACCCAGTACTTC
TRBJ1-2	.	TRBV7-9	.	CASSLDGTPRGYTF	TGTGCCAGCAGCTTAGACGGGACACCACGGGGCTACACCTTC
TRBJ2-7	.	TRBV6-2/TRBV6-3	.	CASGGTGFDEQYF	TGTGCCAGCGGGGGGACTGGCTTCGACGAGCAGTACTTC
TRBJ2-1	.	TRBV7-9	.	CASSSQGRNEQFF	TGTGCCAGCAGCTCACAGGGTAGGAATGAGCAGTTCTTC
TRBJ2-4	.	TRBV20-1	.	CSARASSPKSIQYF	TGCAGTGCTAGAGCGTCTAGCCCCAAAAGCATTCAGTACTTC
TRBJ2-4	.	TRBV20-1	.	CSARGWNLLAKNIQYF	TGCAGTGCTAGGGGCTGGAATCTACTGGCCAAAAACATTCAGTACTTC
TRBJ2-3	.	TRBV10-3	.	CAIGQAGLQDTQYF	TGTGCCATCGGCCAGGCAGGGTTACAAGATACGCAGTATTTT
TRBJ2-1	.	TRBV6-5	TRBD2	CASSRAGGFDEQFF	TGCGCCAGCAGTAGGGCGGGAGGGTTCGATGAGCAGTTCTTC
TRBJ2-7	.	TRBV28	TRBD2	CASTGSGTSYEQYF	TGTGCCAGCACTGGTAGCGGGACGTCCTACGAGCAGTACTTC
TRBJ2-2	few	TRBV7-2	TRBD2	CASSLVAGVDTGELFF	TGTGCCAGCAGCTTAGTAGCGGGAGTTGACACCGGGGAGCTGTTTTTT
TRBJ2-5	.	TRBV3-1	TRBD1	CASSQDPGQGQETQYF	TGTGCCAGCAGCCAAGATCCGGGACAGGGACAAGAGACCCAGTACTTC
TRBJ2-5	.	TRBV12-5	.	CAGGLVPTPRGETQYF	TGTGCTGGTGGTTTGGTACCTACACCCCGAGGGGAGACCCAGTACTTC
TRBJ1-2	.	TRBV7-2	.	CASSLVGVSGYTF	TGTGCCAGCAGCTTAGTAGGGGTCAGCGGCTACACCTTC
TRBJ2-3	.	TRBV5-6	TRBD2	CASSIGTSGTQYF	TGTGCCAGCAGCATCGGGACTAGCGGTACGCAGTATTTT
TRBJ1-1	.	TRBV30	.	CAWSPPETRSTEAFF	TGTGCCTGGAGCCCGCCTGAAACGCGGAGCACTGAAGCTTTCTTT
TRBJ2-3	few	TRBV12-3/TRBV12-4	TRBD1	CASSFGTGGADTQYF	TGTGCCAGCAGTTTTGGGACAGGGGGCGCAGATACGCAGTATTTT
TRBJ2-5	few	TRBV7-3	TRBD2	CASSPTGAGGETQYF	TGTGCCAGCAGCCCTACTGGCGCGGGAGGAGAGACCCAGTACTTC
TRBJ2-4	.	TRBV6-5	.	CASSSVAGVGGNIQYF	TGTGCCAGCAGTTCAGTGGCGGGAGTAGGGGGAAACATTCAGTACTTC
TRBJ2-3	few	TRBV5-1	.	CASSPGDSTDTQYF	TGCGCCAGCAGCCCAGGGGATAGCACAGATACGCAGTATTTT
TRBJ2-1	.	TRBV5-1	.	CASSRRDSGNEQFF	TGCGCCAGCAGCCGCCGGGACAGCGGGAATGAGCAGTTCTTC
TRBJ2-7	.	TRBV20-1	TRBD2	CSASPETSGNEQYF	TGCAGTGCTAGCCCCGAGACTAGCGGGAACGAGCAGTACTTC
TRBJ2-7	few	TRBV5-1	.	CASSPRSGQTGSEQYF	TGCGCCAGCAGCCCACGCTCCGGACAGACGGGGAGCGAGCAGTACTTC